This TCR beta chain was sequenced in a study of response to subunit inactivated influenza vaccine. The CDR3 loop spans 9 amino acids. Germline CDR1 reads SEHNR; CDR2 reads FQNEAQ (reference sequence). This clonotype was found a few times. Its target is unknown. Study results and limitations: Few additional T cells are recruited per seasonal influenza vaccination, authors suggested.

MiXCR, run by TCRdb on the RT-PCR reads, gives a single entry per CDR3 protein. The sample has around 760,000 distinct CDR3 sequences; approximately 15% are singletons. The sequence was obtained from a man in his fifties or sixties who received an inactivated influenza vaccine. The sample in question was PBMCs from blood, obtained around 14 days before vaccination. This chain links TRBV7-9 with TRBJ1-5; D unclear. CDR3: CNWGQPQHF. CDR3 coding DNA: TGTAACTGGGGTCAGCCCCAGCATTTT.